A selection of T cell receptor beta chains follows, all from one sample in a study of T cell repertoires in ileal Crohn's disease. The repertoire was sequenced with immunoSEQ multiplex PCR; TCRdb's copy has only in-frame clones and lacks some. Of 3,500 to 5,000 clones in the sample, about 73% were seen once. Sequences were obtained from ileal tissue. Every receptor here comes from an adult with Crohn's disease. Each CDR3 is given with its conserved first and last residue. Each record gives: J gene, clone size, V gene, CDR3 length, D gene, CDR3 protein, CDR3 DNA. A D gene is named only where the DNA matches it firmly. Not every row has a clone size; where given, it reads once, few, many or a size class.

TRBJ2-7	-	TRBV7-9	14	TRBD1	CASSLGTGKYEQYF	TGTGCCAGCAGCTTAGGGACAGGAAAATACGAGCAGTACTTC
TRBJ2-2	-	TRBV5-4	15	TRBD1	CASSLGGQGTGELFF	TGTGCCAGCAGCTTGGGGGGACAGGGGACCGGGGAGCTGTTTTTT
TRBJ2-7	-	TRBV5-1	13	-	CASSPPAAYEQYF	TGCGCCAGCAGCCCACCCGCAGCCTACGAGCAGTACTTC
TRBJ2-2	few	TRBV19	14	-	CASSIDRATGELFF	TGTGCCAGTAGTATAGATCGAGCGACCGGGGAGCTGTTTTTT
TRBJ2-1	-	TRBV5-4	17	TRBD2	CASSLDPLAGALNEQFF	TGTGCCAGCAGCTTGGACCCCCTAGCGGGGGCCCTCAATGAGCAGTTCTTC
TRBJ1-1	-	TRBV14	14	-	CASSQASGEYEAFF	TGTGCCAGCAGCCAAGCATCAGGGGAGTATGAAGCTTTCTTT
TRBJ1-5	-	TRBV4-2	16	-	CASSRTQGRSNQPQHF	TGTGCCAGCAGCCGAACACAGGGACGAAGCAATCAGCCCCAGCATTTT
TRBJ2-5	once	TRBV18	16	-	CASSPTHQGIQETQYF	TGTGCCAGCTCACCCACACACCAGGGCATCCAAGAGACCCAGTACTTC
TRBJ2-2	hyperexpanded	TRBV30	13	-	CAWSWGVTGELFF	TGTGCCTGGAGTTGGGGGGTCACCGGGGAGCTGTTTTTT
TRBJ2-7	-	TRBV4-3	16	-	CASSQDLATGSYEQYF	TGCGCCAGCAGCCAAGATCTTGCAACAGGTTCCTACGAGCAGTACTTC
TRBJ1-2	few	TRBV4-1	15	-	CASSRAFGGLYGYTF	TGCGCCAGCAGCCGGGCGTTCGGGGGACTCTATGGCTACACCTTC
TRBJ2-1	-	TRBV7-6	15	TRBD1	CASSSGQGVVNEQFF	TGTGCCAGCAGCTCGGGACAGGGAGTGGTCAATGAGCAGTTCTTC
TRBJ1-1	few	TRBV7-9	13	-	CASSGQLNTEAFF	TGTGCCAGCAGTGGACAGCTGAACACTGAAGCTTTCTTT
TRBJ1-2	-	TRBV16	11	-	CASSPTLGYTF	TGTGCCAGCAGTCCTACGCTTGGCTACACCTTC
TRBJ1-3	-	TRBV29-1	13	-	CSVERDSGNTIYF	TGCAGCGTTGAGCGGGATTCTGGAAACACCATATATTTT
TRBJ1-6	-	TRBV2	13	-	CASQGSYNSPLHF	TGTGCCAGTCAGGGCTCCTATAATTCACCCCTCCACTTT
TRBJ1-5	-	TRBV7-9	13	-	CASRGSGDQPQHF	TGTGCCAGCAGAGGTTCAGGGGATCAGCCCCAGCATTTT
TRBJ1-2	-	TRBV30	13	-	CACYLGGAGGYTF	TGTGCCTGCTACTTAGGGGGTGCGGGCGGCTACACCTTC